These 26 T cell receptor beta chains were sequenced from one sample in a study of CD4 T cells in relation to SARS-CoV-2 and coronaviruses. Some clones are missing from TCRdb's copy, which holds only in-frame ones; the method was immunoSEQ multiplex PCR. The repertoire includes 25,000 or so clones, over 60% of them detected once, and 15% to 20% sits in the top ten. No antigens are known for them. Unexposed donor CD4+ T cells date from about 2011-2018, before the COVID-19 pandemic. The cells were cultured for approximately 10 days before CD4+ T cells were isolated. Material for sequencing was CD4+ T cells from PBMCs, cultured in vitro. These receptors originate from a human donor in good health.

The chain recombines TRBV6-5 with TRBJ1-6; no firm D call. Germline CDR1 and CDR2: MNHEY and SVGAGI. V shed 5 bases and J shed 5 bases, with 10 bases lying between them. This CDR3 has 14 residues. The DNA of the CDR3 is TGTGCCAGCAGTCCTGACACTCATAATTCACCCCTCCACTTT. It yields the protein CASSPDTHNSPLHF.

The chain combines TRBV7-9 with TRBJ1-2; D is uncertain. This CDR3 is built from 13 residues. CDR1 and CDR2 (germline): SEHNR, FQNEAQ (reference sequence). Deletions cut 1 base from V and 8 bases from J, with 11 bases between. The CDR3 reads CASSLGTNLGYTF. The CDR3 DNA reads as TGTGCCAGCAGCTTAGGGACGAATTTGGGCTACACCTTC.

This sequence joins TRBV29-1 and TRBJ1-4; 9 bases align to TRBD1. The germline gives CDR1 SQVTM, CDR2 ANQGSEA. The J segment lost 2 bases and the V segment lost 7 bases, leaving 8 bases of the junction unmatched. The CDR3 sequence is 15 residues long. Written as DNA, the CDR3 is TGCAGCGCTCGGACAGGGGCAGTCACTAATGAAAAACTGTTTTTT. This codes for CSARTGAVTNEKLFF.

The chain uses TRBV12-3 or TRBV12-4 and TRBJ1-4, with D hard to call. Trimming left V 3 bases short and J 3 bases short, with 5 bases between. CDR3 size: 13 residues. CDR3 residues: CASSFNSNEKLFF. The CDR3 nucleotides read TGTGCCAGCAGTTTTAATTCTAATGAAAAACTGTTTTTT.

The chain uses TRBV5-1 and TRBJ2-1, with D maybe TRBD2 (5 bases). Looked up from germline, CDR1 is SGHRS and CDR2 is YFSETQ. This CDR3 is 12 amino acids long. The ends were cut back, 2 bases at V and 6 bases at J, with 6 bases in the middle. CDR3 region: CASSFGGNEQFF. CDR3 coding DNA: TGCGCCAGCAGCTTTGGAGGCAATGAGCAGTTCTTC.

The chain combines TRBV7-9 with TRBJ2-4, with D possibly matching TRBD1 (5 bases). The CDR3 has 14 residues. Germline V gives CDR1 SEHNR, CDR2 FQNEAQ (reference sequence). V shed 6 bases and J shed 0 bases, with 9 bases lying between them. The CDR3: CASSRGIAKNIQYF. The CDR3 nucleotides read TGTGCCAGCAGTAGGGGAATAGCCAAAAACATTCAGTACTTC.

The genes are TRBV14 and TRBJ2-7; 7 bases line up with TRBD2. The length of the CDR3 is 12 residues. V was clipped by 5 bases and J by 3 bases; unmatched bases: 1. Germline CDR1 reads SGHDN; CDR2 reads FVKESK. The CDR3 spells CASSGGGYEQYF. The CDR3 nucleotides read TGTGCCAGCAGCGGCGGGGGCTACGAGCAGTACTTC.

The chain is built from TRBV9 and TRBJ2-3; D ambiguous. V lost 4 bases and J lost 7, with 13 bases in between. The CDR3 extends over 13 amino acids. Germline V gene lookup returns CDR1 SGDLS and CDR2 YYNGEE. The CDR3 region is CASSPVESYTQYF. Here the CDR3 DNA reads TGTGCCAGCAGCCCCGTCGAATCGTATACGCAGTATTTT. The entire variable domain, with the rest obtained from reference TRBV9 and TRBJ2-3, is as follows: DSGVTQTPKHLITATGQRVTLRCSPRSGDLSVYWYQQSLDQGLQFLIQYYNGEERAKGNILERFSAQQFPDLHSELNLSSLELGDSALYFCASSPVESYTQYFGPGTRLTVL.

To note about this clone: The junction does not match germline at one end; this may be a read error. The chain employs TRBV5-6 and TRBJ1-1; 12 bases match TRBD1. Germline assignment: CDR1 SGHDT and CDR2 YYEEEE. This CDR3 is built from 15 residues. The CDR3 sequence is CASSFTGTGGTKAFF. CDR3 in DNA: TGTGCCAGCAGTTTCACCGGGACAGGGGGCACTAAAGCTTTCTTT. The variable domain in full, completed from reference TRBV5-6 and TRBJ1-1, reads DAGVTQSPTHLIKTRGQQVTLRCSPKSGHDTVSWYQQALGQGPQFIFQYYEEEERQRGNFPDRFSGHQFPNYSSELNVNALLLGDSALYLCASSFTGTGGTKAFFGQGTRLTVV.

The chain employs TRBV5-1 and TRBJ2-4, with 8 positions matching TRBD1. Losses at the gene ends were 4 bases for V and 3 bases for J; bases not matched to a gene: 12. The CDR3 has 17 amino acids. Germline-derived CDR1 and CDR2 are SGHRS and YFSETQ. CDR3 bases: TGCGCCAGCAGCCACGACAGGGGTGGAGATGGCAAAAACATTCAGTACTTC. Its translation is CASSHDRGGDGKNIQYF.

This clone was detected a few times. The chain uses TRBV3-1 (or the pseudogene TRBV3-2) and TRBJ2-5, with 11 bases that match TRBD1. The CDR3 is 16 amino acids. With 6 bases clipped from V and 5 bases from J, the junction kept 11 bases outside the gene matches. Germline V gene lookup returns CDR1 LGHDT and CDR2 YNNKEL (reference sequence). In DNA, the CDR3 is TGTGCCAGCAGTAACCGGGACAGGGGGTATTCGGAGACCCAGTACTTC. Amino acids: CASSNRDRGYSETQYF.

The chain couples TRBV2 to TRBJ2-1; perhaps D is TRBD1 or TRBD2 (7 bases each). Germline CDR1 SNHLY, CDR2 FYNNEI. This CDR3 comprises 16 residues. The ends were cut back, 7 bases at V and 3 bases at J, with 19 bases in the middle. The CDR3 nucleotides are TGTGCCAGCACCACGCAGGGGGGGACTCTCTACAATGAGCAGTTCTTC. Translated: CASTTQGGTLYNEQFF.

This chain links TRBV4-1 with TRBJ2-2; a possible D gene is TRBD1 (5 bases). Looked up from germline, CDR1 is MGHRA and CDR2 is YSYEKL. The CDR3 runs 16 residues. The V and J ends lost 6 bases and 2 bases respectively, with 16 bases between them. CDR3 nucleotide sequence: TGCGCCAGCAGACACCTTTACAGGAGCAACACCGGGGAGCTGTTTTTT. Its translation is CASRHLYRSNTGELFF.

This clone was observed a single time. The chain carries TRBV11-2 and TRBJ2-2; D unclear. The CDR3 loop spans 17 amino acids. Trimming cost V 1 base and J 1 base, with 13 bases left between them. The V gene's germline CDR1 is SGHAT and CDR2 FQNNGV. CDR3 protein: CASSLALRRLNTGELFF. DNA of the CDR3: TGTGCCAGCAGCTTAGCCCTCCGCAGGCTGAACACCGGGGAGCTGTTTTTT.

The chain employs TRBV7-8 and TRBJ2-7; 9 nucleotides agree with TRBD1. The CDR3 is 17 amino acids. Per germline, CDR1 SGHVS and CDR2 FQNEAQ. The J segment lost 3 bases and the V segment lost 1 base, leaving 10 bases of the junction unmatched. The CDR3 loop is CASSLVADRGFFYEQYF. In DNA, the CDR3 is TGTGCCAGCAGCTTAGTGGCGGACAGGGGATTCTTCTACGAGCAGTACTTC.

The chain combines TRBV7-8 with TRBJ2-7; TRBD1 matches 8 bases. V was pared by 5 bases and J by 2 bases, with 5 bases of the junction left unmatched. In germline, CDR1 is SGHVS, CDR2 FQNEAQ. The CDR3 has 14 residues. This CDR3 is CASSRDRLAYEQYF. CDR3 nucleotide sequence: TGTGCCAGCAGCCGGGACAGGTTAGCCTACGAGCAGTACTTC. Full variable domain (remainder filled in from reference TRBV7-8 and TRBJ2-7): GAGVSQSPRYKVAKRGQDVALRCDPISGHVSLFWYQQALGQGPEFLTYFQNEAQLDKSGLPSDRFFAERPEGSVSTLKIQRTQQEDSAVYLCASSRDRLAYEQYFGPGTRLTVT.

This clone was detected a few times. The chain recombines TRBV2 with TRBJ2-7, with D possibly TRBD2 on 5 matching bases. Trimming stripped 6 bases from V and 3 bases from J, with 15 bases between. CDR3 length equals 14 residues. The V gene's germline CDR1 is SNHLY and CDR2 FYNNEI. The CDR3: CASRRTLLVYEQYF. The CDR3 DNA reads TGTGCCAGCAGGAGGACTCTTCTAGTCTACGAGCAGTACTTC.

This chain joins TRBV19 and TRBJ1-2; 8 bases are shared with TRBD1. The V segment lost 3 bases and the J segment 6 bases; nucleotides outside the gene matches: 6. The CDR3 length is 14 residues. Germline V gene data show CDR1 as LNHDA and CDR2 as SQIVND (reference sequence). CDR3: CASSMDREFNGYTF. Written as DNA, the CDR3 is TGTGCCAGTAGTATGGACAGGGAGTTTAATGGCTACACCTTC.

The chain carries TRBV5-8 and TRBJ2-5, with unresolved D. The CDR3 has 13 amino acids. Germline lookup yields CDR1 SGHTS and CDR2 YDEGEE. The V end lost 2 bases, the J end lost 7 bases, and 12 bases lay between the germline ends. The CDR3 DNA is TGTGCCAGCAGCTTAGAAGGGCGAGTGACCCAGTACTTC. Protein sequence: CASSLEGRVTQYF.

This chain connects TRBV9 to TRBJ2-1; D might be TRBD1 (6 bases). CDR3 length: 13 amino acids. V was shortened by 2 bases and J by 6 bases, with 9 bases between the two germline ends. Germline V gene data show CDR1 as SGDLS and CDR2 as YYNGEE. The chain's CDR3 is CASSVLTGNEQFF. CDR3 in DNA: TGTGCCAGCAGCGTTCTGACAGGCAATGAGCAGTTCTTC. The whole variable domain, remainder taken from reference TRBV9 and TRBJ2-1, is DSGVTQTPKHLITATGQRVTLRCSPRSGDLSVYWYQQSLDQGLQFLIQYYNGEERAKGNILERFSAQQFPDLHSELNLSSLELGDSALYFCASSVLTGNEQFFGPGTRLTVL.

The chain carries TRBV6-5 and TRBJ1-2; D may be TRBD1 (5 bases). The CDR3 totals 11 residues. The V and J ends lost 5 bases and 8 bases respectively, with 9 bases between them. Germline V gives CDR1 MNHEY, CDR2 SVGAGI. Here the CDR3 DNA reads TGTGCCAGCAGTAGGGGAAAGGGCTACACCTTC. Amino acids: CASSRGKGYTF.

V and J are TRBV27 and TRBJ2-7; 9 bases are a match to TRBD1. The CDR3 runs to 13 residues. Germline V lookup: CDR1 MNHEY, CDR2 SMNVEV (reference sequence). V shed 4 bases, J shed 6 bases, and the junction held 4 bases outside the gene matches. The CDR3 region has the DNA TGTGCCAGCAGTTCACAGGGGGCGGGCGAGCAGTACTTC. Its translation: CASSSQGAGEQYF.

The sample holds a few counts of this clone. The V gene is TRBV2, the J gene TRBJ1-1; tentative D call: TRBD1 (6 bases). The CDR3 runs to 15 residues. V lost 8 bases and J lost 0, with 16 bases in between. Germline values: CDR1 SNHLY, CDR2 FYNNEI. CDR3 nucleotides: TGTGCCAGCCGACGTTTTACAGGGCTGAACACTGAAGCTTTCTTT. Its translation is CASRRFTGLNTEAFF. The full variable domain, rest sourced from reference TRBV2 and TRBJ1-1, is EPEVTQTPSHQVTQMGQEVILRCVPISNHLYFYWYRQILGQKVEFLVSFYNNEISEKSEIFDDQFSVERPDGSNFTLKIRSTKLEDSAMYFCASRRFTGLNTEAFFGQGTRLTVV.

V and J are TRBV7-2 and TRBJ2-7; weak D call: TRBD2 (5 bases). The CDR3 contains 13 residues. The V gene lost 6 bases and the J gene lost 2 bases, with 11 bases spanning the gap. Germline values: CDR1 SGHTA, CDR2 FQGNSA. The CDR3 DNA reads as TGTGCCAGCAGTTCCGGGAACCCCTACGAGCAGTACTTC. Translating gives CASSSGNPYEQYF.

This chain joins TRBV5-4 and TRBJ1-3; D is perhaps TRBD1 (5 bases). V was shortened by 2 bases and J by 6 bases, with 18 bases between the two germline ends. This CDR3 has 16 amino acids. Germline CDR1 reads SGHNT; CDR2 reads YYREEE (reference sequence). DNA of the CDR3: TGTGCCAGCAGCTTAAGAACAGGCCCGGCGTCAAACACCATATATTTT. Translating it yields CASSLRTGPASNTIYF.

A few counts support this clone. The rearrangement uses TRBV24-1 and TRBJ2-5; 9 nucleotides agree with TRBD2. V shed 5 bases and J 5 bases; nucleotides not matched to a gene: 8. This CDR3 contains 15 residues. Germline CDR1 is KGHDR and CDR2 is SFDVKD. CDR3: CATSVRRGGPETQYF. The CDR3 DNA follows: TGTGCCACCAGTGTCCGGCGGGGGGGCCCGGAGACCCAGTACTTC.